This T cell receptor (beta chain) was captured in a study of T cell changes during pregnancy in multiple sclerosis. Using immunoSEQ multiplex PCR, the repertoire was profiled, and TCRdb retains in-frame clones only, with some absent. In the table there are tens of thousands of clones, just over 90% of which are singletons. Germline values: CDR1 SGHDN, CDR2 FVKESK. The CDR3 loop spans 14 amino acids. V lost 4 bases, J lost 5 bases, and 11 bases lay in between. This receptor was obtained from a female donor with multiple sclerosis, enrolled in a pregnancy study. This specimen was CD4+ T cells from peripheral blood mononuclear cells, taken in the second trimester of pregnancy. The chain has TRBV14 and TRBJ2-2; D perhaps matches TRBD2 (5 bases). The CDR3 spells CASSLKWETGELFF. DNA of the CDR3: TGTGCCAGCAGCCTAAAGTGGGAGACCGGGGAGCTGTTTTTT.